This paragraph covers one TCR beta chain sequence. The data originate from a study of blood T cell repertoires in COVID-19. Whole-study context: Donors in the United States, Italy and Spain gave samples during acute or convalescent COVID-19.

The germline V and J ends were trimmed by 9 bases and 5 bases, with 13 bases remaining between them. CDR3 length: 13 amino acids. CDR1 and CDR2 (germline): LNHDA, SQIVND (reference sequence). In the source study's methods: Researchers report that nucleated cell counts were estimated from reference gene primer amplification. Some clones are missing from TCRdb's copy, which holds only in-frame ones; the method was immunoSEQ multiplex PCR. The DNA gave D and trimming, while V, J and clone size come from that table. This sample has just over 95,000 clones, with approximately 87% found just once. The chain couples TRBV19 to TRBJ2-2, with D unresolved. The sample comprised peripheral blood. The TCR originated in a human donor in a cohort sampled during active COVID-19. The CDR3 DNA reads as TGTGCCAGCACCCCATACGGGACCGGGGAGCTGTTTTTT. It translates to CASTPYGTGELFF. The whole variable domain, filled in from reference TRBV19 and TRBJ2-2, reads DGGITQSPKYLFRKEGQNVTLSCEQNLNHDAMYWYRQDPGQGLRLIYYSQIVNDFQKGDIAEGYSVSREKKESFPLTVTSAQKNPTAFYLCASTPYGTGELFFGEGSRLTVL.